This passage covers 10 T cell receptor beta chains from one sample sequenced in a study of shared clonotypes between healthy human individuals. Measured with immunoSEQ multiplex PCR; TCRdb has only the in-frame clones, and not every one. The data contain around 450,000 clones, roughly 77% of them singletons. The sequenced sample consisted of PBMCs. The source is a woman between 35 and 50 years old in good health. Some clones in this sample may be carry-over from other donors' samples.

CDR3 DNA: TGTGCCAGCAGTTTAAGGGGGGCGATTGGGGAGCTGTTTTTT. Translation: CASSLRGAIGELFF. This chain joins TRBV28 and TRBJ2-2, with D perhaps assigned TRBD1 or TRBD2 (6 bases each). The V end lost 2 bases, the J end lost 8 bases, and 12 bases lay between the germline ends. The CDR3 is 14 residues long. Per the germline V gene, CDR1 is MDHEN and CDR2 is SYDVKM. Filled out from reference TRBV28 and TRBJ2-2, the complete variable domain reads DVKVTQSSRYLVKRTGEKVFLECVQDMDHENMFWYRQDPGLGLRLIYFSYDVKMKEKGDIPEGYSVSREKKERFSLILESASTNQTSMYLCASSLRGAIGELFFGEGSRLTVL.

This clone was seen a handful of times. At the DNA level, this CDR3 is encoded by other sequences in the same sample as well. The chain links TRBV5-1 to TRBJ2-3; D is unresolved. V was clipped by 0 bases and J by 2 bases, with 7 bases between them. The CDR3 spans 14 residues. CDR1 SGHRS and CDR2 YFSETQ come from the germline V gene. The CDR3 region has the DNA TGCGCCAGCAGCTTGGGGCAGAACACAGATACGCAGTATTTT. It codes for CASSLGQNTDTQYF.

V usage is TRBV5-1 and J usage is TRBJ2-5; D is tentatively TRBD1 or TRBD2 (5 bases each). CDR1 and CDR2 from the germline V gene are SGHRS and YFSETQ. The ends were cut back, 2 bases at V and 5 bases at J, with 7 bases in the middle. The CDR3 covers 12 residues. In DNA form, the CDR3 reads TGCGCCAGCAGCTTTTGGGGGGAGACCCAGTACTTC. Translated: CASSFWGETQYF.

This chain connects TRBV4-3 to TRBJ2-1; the D gene is possibly TRBD1 (6 bases). V lost 3 bases and J 9 bases, leaving 15 bases between the germline ends. The CDR3 is made up of 14 amino acids. Per the germline V gene, CDR1 is LGHNA and CDR2 is YSLEER. The CDR3 here is CASSQGYRVSEQFF. Here the CDR3 DNA reads TGCGCCAGCAGCCAGGGGTACAGGGTCAGTGAGCAGTTCTTC.

This clone has only one observation. J is TRBJ2-7 and V is TRBV19, with TRBD1 matching 7 bases. In germline, CDR1 is LNHDA, CDR2 SQIVND (reference sequence). This CDR3 region has 15 residues. The trim removed 4 bases at V and 2 bases at J, leaving 8 bases unmatched. The CDR3 sequence: CASSRGGAGTYEQYF. The CDR3 nucleotides are TGTGCCAGTAGTAGAGGGGGCGCCGGAACCTACGAGCAGTACTTC. Filled out from reference TRBV19 and TRBJ2-7, the complete variable domain reads DGGITQSPKYLFRKEGQNVTLSCEQNLNHDAMYWYRQDPGQGLRLIYYSQIVNDFQKGDIAEGYSVSREKKESFPLTVTSAQKNPTAFYLCASSRGGAGTYEQYFGPGTRLTVT.

In this sample, this clone turned up once. The chain joins TRBV2 to TRBJ2-7, with unresolved D. Deletions cut 8 bases from V and 3 bases from J, with 11 bases between. Germline V gives CDR1 SNHLY, CDR2 FYNNEI. The CDR3 has 12 amino acids. In DNA, the CDR3 is TGTGCCAGCCGGCCTAATTTCTACGAGCAGTACTTC. Protein: CASRPNFYEQYF.

CDR3 loop: CASSVWVAGANVLTF. Written as DNA, the CDR3 is TGTGCCAGCAGTGTTTGGGTGGCTGGGGCCAACGTCCTGACTTTC. This chain links TRBV2 with TRBJ2-6; no firm D call. Trimming took 4 bases from V and 2 from J, leaving 9 bases between them. Germline V CDR1 and CDR2: SNHLY, FYNNEI. CDR3 length: 15 amino acids.

This chain links TRBV7-2 with TRBJ2-7, with D possibly matching TRBD2 (6 bases). V lost 5 bases to trimming and J lost 2 bases, with 13 bases between them. Looked up from germline, CDR1 is SGHTA and CDR2 is FQGNSA. The length of the CDR3 is 14 residues. CDR3 bases: TGTGCCAGCAGCCCACCGGGCGGGACCTACGAGCAGTACTTC. This encodes CASSPPGGTYEQYF.

DNA for the CDR3: TGTGCCAGCAGCCAAACAGGGAACACTGAAGCTTTCTTT. Amino acid sequence: CASSQTGNTEAFF. The V call is TRBV6-5, the J call TRBJ1-1; possible D gene TRBD1, 5 bases. Germline V gene lookup returns CDR1 MNHEY and CDR2 SVGAGI. V was trimmed by 6 bases and J by 1 base, leaving 9 bases between them. This CDR3 has 13 amino acids.

The J gene is TRBJ2-6, the V gene TRBV9; the D is unclear. V lost 7 bases and J 2 bases, leaving 10 bases between the germline ends. Per germline, CDR1 SGDLS and CDR2 YYNGEE. The length of the CDR3 is 14 residues. The CDR3 is CASSAPTGANVLTF. The CDR3 DNA follows: TGTGCCAGCTCGGCTCCCACTGGGGCCAACGTCCTGACTTTC.